This entry is about one T cell receptor (beta chain). The antigen is undetermined. This record comes from a study of graft-versus-host responses after intestinal transplantation. The repertoire was sequenced with immunoSEQ multiplex PCR; TCRdb's copy has only in-frame clones and lacks some. This table holds about 39,000 clones, about 93% found once. The material sequenced was unstimulated CD8+ T cells sorted from spleen or lymph node cells, taken before transplant. This TCR derives from a human donor who was the organ donor for an intestinal transplant.

The CDR3 is CASSIEGPYNQPQHF. DNA for the CDR3: TGTGCCAGTAGTATTGAGGGGCCCTACAATCAGCCCCAGCATTTT. The rearrangement joins TRBV19 to TRBJ1-5, with a weak D call TRBD1 (5 bases). Trimming pared 3 bases from V and 3 bases from J, leaving 12 bases between. Germline CDR1 and CDR2: LNHDA and SQIVND (reference sequence). This CDR3 comprises 15 residues.